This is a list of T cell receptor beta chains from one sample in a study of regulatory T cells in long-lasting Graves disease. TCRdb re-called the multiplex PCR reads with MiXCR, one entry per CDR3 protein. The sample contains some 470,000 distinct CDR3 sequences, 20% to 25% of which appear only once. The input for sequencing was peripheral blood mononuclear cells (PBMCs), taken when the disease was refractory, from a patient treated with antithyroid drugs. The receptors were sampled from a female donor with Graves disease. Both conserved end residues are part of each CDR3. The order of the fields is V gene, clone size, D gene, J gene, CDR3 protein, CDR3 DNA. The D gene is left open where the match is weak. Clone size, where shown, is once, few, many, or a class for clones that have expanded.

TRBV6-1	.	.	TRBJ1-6	CASSPYGTSRSHNSPLHF	TGTGCCAGCAGCCCCTATGGAACGAGCCGGAGCCATAATTCACCCCTCCACTTT
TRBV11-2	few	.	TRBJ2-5	CASSGGVVQETQYF	TGTGCCAGCAGCGGCGGGGTGGTCCAAGAGACCCAGTACTTC
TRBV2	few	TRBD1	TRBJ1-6	CASREQGEVSPLHF	TGTGCCAGCAGGGAACAGGGGGAGGTCTCACCCCTCCACTTT
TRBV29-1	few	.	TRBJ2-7	CSVATDSYEQYF	TGCAGCGTTGCGACGGACTCCTACGAGCAGTACTTC
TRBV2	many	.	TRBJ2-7	CAIRGSGTPVYEQYF	TGTGCCATCCGGGGGTCGGGGACTCCGGTATACGAGCAGTACTTC
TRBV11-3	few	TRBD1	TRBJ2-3	CASSSTGASTDTQYF	TGTGCCAGCAGCTCAACAGGGGCTAGCACAGATACGCAGTATTTT
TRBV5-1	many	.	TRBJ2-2	CASTDVDTGELFF	TGCGCCAGCACGGACGTGGACACCGGGGAGCTGTTTTTT
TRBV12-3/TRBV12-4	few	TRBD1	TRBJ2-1	CASRPSGGNEQFF	TGTGCCAGCAGACCCTCAGGGGGCAATGAGCAGTTCTTC
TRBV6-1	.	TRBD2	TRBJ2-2	CASRTLAGEGTGELFF	TGTGCCAGCAGAACCCTAGCGGGAGAGGGCACCGGGGAGCTGTTTTTT
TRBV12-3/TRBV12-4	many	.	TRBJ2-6	CASSAGAGLSGANVLTF	TGTGCCAGCAGTGCCGGGGCGGGGCTGTCTGGGGCCAACGTCCTGACTTTC
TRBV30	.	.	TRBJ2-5	CAWEEGMQETQYF	TGTGCCTGGGAGGAGGGGATGCAAGAGACCCAGTACTTC
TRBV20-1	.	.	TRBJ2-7	CSARDWGIEQYF	TGCAGTGCTAGAGATTGGGGTATCGAGCAGTACTTC
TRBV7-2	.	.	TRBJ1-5	CASSLWAAINQPQHF	TGTGCCAGCAGCTTGTGGGCAGCTATTAATCAGCCCCAGCATTTT
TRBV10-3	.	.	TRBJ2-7	CAISDPTVSYEQYF	TGTGCCATCAGTGACCCGACAGTATCCTACGAGCAGTACTTC
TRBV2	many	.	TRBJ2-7	CASGMDREQYF	TGTGCCAGCGGAATGGACAGAGAGCAGTACTTC
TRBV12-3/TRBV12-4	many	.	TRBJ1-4	CASTHPGIAEKLFF	TGTGCCAGCACCCACCCAGGGATTGCTGAAAAACTGTTTTTT
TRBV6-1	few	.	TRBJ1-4	CASSRDHMGTNEKLFF	TGTGCCAGCAGCCGGGACCACATGGGCACTAATGAAAAACTGTTTTTT
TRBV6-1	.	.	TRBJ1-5	CASSPWTDQPQHF	TGTGCCAGCAGTCCCTGGACAGATCAGCCCCAGCATTTT
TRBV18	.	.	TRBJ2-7	CASSPQASSSYEQYF	TGTGCCAGCTCACCTCAGGCTAGTAGCTCCTACGAGCAGTACTTC
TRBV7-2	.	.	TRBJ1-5	CASSTQGRQPQHF	TGTGCCAGCAGCACACAGGGAAGGCAGCCCCAGCATTTT
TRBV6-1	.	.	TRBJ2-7	CARTGEGQYF	TGTGCCAGGACAGGTGAAGGGCAGTACTTC
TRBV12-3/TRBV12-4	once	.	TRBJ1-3	CASSNGNTIYF	TGTGCCAGCAGCAACGGAAACACCATATATTTT
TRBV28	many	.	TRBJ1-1	CASSLSSGANTEAFF	TGTGCCAGCAGTTTATCCTCGGGGGCGAACACTGAAGCTTTCTTT
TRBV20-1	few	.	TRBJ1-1	CSAVTQTGNTEAFF	TGCAGTGCTGTAACCCAGACAGGGAACACTGAAGCTTTCTTT
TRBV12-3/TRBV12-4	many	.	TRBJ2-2	CASSALDNTGELFF	TGTGCCAGCAGTGCCCTCGATAACACCGGGGAGCTGTTTTTT
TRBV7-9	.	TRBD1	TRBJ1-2	CASSLGRSGTGGIYGYTF	TGTGCCAGCAGCTTAGGCAGATCCGGGACAGGGGGTATTTATGGCTACACCTTC
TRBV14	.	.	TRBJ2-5	CASSQSLLRSSQYF	TGTGCCAGCAGCCAGTCGCTCCTAAGATCCTCCCAGTACTTC
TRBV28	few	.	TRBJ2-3	CASSRLSITDTQYF	TGTGCCAGCAGCCGTTTATCTATCACAGATACGCAGTATTTT
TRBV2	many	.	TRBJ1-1	CASTGSEAFF	TGTGCCAGCACGGGCTCTGAAGCTTTCTTT
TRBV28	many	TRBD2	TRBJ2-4	CASTPRGGLGKNIQYF	TGTGCCAGCACCCCCCGGGGAGGGCTAGGCAAGAACATTCAGTACTTC